A single sample gave rise to the 30 T cell receptor beta chains below, sequenced in a study of T cells in Graves' hyperthyroidism and ophthalmopathy. There were TCR beta CDR3 regions amplified from RNA transcripts. During a first-round RT-PCR of the TCR CDR3, the HTBI primer set was used. TCRdb recomputed calls from the multiplex PCR reads with MiXCR, one row per CDR3 protein. The sample contains over 250,000 distinct CDR3 sequences, around 22% of which appear only once. The sample comprised blood. The source of these receptors is a young man with Graves' ophthalmopathy.

This clonotype came up a few times. The chain combines TRBV20-1 with TRBJ1-1; D is unclear. Germline CDR1 is DFQATT and CDR2 is SNEGSKA (reference sequence). The CDR3 is made up of 14 amino acids. Trimming shortened V by 0 bases and J by 2 bases, and 10 bases separated the two germline ends. The DNA for the CDR3 is TGCAGTGCTAGAGATTGGGGAAGTAACACTGAAGCTTTCTTT. It encodes CSARDWGSNTEAFF.

This clonotype was counted many times. This chain uses TRBV12-3 or TRBV12-4 with TRBJ2-1; TRBD2 might be the D (6 bases). The CDR3 totals 16 residues. The ends were cut back, 7 bases at V and 1 base at J, with 17 bases in the middle. CDR3 sequence (DNA): TGTGCCAGCACCCGCGCGATGGGACTTTCCTACAATGAGCAGTTCTTC. Translation gives CASTRAMGLSYNEQFF.

V and J are TRBV11-2 and TRBJ2-2; 7 bases are shared with TRBD1. Germline CDR1 SGHAT, CDR2 FQNNGV. This CDR3 region has 14 residues. Trimming cost V 6 bases and J 3 bases; bases outside gene matches: 4. CDR3: CASRRQGDTGELFF. In nucleotides, the CDR3 is TGTGCCAGCAGACGGCAGGGGGACACCGGGGAGCTGTTTTTT.

With regard to this clonotype: This may be a read error: a much more frequent sequence differs by one nucleotide. The chain recombines TRBV12-3 or TRBV12-4 with TRBJ2-5; D gene ambiguous. The CDR3 is made up of 13 amino acids. The ends were cut back, 3 bases at V and 5 bases at J, with 10 bases in the middle. The CDR3: CASSFTIGETQYF. As DNA, the CDR3 is TGTGCCAGCAGTTTTACGATTGGGGAGACCCAGTACTTC.

This clonotype was counted many times. The chain links TRBV7-8 to TRBJ2-7; 9 bases are a match to TRBD1. The CDR3 has 14 residues. CDR1 is SGHVS, CDR2 FQNEAQ, per germline. With 2 bases clipped from V and 6 bases from J, the junction kept 5 bases outside the gene matches. The CDR3 DNA is TGTGCCAGCAGCTTACGGGACAGGGTAGGCGAGCAGTACTTC. As protein: CASSLRDRVGEQYF.

This clonotype has only one observation. The rearrangement links TRBV29-1 to TRBJ2-3; D may be TRBD1 (6 bases). V was clipped by 6 bases and J by 1 base, with 14 bases between them. Germline V gene data show CDR1 as SQVTM and CDR2 as ANQGSEA. The CDR3 consists of 14 residues. CDR3 sequence (DNA): TGCAGCGTCGCACGAGCAGGGGGCACAGATACGCAGTATTTT. The encoded protein is CSVARAGGTDTQYF.

This clonotype was seen many times. V and J are TRBV28 and TRBJ2-3; the D gene is possibly TRBD2 (6 bases). Deletions cut 5 bases from V and 5 bases from J, with 26 bases between. This CDR3 contains 18 residues. The germline V gene has CDR1 MDHEN and CDR2 SYDVKM. The CDR3 spells CASSLMFLTGRREDTQYF. CDR3 nucleotides: TGTGCCAGCAGTCTCATGTTTTTAACCGGGAGACGGGAAGATACGCAGTATTTT.

This clonotype was detected many times. J is TRBJ2-3 and V is TRBV3-1; D may match TRBD1 or TRBD2 (6 bases each). Per the germline V gene, CDR1 is LGHDT and CDR2 is YNNKEL (reference sequence). The CDR3 spans 15 residues. V was clipped by 0 bases and J by 1 base, with 8 bases between them. CDR3: CASSQEGGGTDTQYF. The CDR3 region has the DNA TGTGCCAGCAGCCAAGAGGGGGGCGGCACAGATACGCAGTATTTT.

The chain has TRBV7-9 and TRBJ2-5, with TRBD2 matching 10 bases. V trimming: 4 bases; J trimming: 5 bases; junction bases outside the gene matches: 7. Per germline, CDR1 SEHNR and CDR2 FQNEAQ (reference sequence). The CDR3 is made up of 15 amino acids. CDR3: CASSSIAGGGETQYF. The CDR3 DNA reads TGTGCCAGCAGCTCCATAGCGGGAGGCGGGGAGACCCAGTACTTC.

This chain links TRBV12-3 or TRBV12-4 with TRBJ2-6; 10 nucleotides match TRBD1. J was trimmed by 0 bases and V by 5 bases; bases with no gene match: 1. This CDR3 has 16 residues. CDR3 bases: TGTGCCAGCAGTGGGGACAGGGGCTCTGGGGCCAACGTCCTGACTTTC. Residues: CASSGDRGSGANVLTF.

Relative to its sample, this clonotype is large. The CDR3 region is CASGKAHLNYGYTF. The CDR3 DNA reads TGTGCCAGCGGTAAGGCACACTTAAACTATGGCTACACCTTC. This chain links TRBV9 with TRBJ1-2; D remains unclear. Trimming shortened V by 7 bases and J by 2 bases, and 15 bases separated the two germline ends. Per the germline V gene, CDR1 is SGDLS and CDR2 is YYNGEE. The CDR3 has 14 residues.

V usage is TRBV18 and J usage is TRBJ2-6; D not certain. CDR3 length: 14 residues. Between the trimmed V and J ends, which lost 0 bases and 4 bases, there was a span of 4 bases. Germline loops: CDR1 KGHSH, CDR2 LQKENI. The CDR3 DNA sequence: TGTGCCAGCTCACCACCATACGGGGCCAACGTCCTGACTTTC. Translating it yields CASSPPYGANVLTF.

This clonotype was counted only a few times. V is TRBV20-1 and J is TRBJ2-7; tentatively, D is TRBD2 (5 bases). Germline V lookup: CDR1 DFQATT, CDR2 SNEGSKA (reference sequence). CDR3 length: 14 residues. V was trimmed by 0 bases and J by 4 bases, leaving 13 bases between them. CDR3 sequence reads: CSARDGLAGYEQYF. The CDR3 DNA sequence: TGCAGTGCTAGAGATGGTCTAGCAGGATACGAGCAGTACTTC.

This clonotype appeared many times. The V and J genes are TRBV30 and TRBJ2-5; D is possibly TRBD1 (7 bases). V was clipped by 3 bases and J by 6 bases, with 17 bases between them. CDR1 and CDR2 from the germline V gene are GTSNPN and SVGIG (reference sequence). This CDR3 has 14 amino acids. The CDR3 sequence: CAWSSGGGGKTQYF. The DNA for the CDR3 is TGTGCCTGGAGCAGTGGAGGGGGCGGGAAGACCCAGTACTTC.

This clonotype was recorded a few times. This chain connects TRBV2 to TRBJ2-1; maybe TRBD2 (6 bases). The CDR3 consists of 15 residues. Germline assignment: CDR1 SNHLY and CDR2 FYNNEI. V was pared by 5 bases and J by 6 bases, with 17 bases between. The CDR3 sequence: CASSKTSRTLNEQFF. In DNA, the CDR3 is TGTGCCAGCAGTAAGACTAGTCGAACCCTCAATGAGCAGTTCTTC. Variable domain in full (rest from reference TRBV2 and TRBJ2-1): EPEVTQTPSHQVTQMGQEVILRCVPISNHLYFYWYRQILGQKVEFLVSFYNNEISEKSEIFDDQFSVERPDGSNFTLKIRSTKLEDSAMYFCASSKTSRTLNEQFFGPGTRLTVL.

Many counts were recorded for this clonotype. V and J are TRBV7-8 and TRBJ2-1, with TRBD2 identical over 10 bases. Germline CDR1 and CDR2: SGHVS and FQNEAQ. The CDR3 loop spans 15 amino acids. V was pared by 5 bases and J by 5 bases, with 6 bases of the junction left unmatched. The CDR3 DNA follows: TGTGCCAGCAGCCGGGGTAGCGGGAGGCACAATGAGCAGTTCTTC. Translation gives CASSRGSGRHNEQFF.

The chain uses TRBV6-1 and TRBJ2-1; tentative D call: TRBD1 (5 bases). This CDR3 is 14 amino acids long. Looked up from germline, CDR1 is MNHNS and CDR2 is SASEGT. The V and J ends lost 7 bases and 5 bases respectively, with 15 bases between them. The CDR3 here is CASTRVARDNEQFF. CDR3 bases: TGTGCCAGCACCAGGGTGGCACGGGACAATGAGCAGTTCTTC.

The chain recombines TRBV7-8 with TRBJ2-5; weak D call: TRBD1 (6 bases). CDR3 size: 15 residues. Germline V gives CDR1 SGHVS, CDR2 FQNEAQ. V was pared by 5 bases and J by 5 bases, with 18 bases between. The CDR3 sequence: CASSPGVNEGETQYF. The DNA of the CDR3 is TGTGCCAGCAGCCCAGGGGTCAACGAGGGGGAGACCCAGTACTTC.

The V call is TRBV14, the J call TRBJ2-1; 11 bases align to TRBD2. V lost 2 bases to trimming and J lost 8 bases; unmatched junction nucleotides: 5. The germline CDR1 and CDR2 sequences are SGHDN and FVKESK. This CDR3 spans 15 amino acids. CDR3 sequence (DNA): TGTGCCAGCAGCCAATCACTAGCGGGGGTACATGAGCAGTTCTTC. Encoded protein: CASSQSLAGVHEQFF.

The chain has TRBV5-1 and TRBJ1-1, with D hard to call. The CDR3 spans 16 residues. Per germline, CDR1 SGHRS and CDR2 YFSETQ. Trimming cost V 0 bases and J 6 bases, with 18 bases left between them. The DNA of the CDR3 is TGCGCCAGCAGCTTGGTTGGTATTACGACCAACGCTGAAGCTTTCTTT. Protein product: CASSLVGITTNAEAFF. Using reference TRBV5-1 and TRBJ1-1 for the parts outside the CDR3, the full variable domain is KAGVTQTPRYLIKTRGQQVTLSCSPISGHRSVSWYQQTPGQGLQFLFEYFSETQRNKGNFPGRFSGRQFSNSRSEMNVSTLELGDSALYLCASSLVGITTNAEAFFGQGTRLTVV.

This clonotype came up many times. This CDR3 reads CASSQDRGPMNTEAFF. The CDR3 DNA reads as TGTGCCAGCAGCCAAGACCGGGGCCCGATGAACACTGAAGCTTTCTTT. The chain links TRBV3-1 to TRBJ1-1; D is possibly TRBD1 (5 bases). CDR3 length: 16 residues. With 0 bases removed from V and 0 bases from J, the gap between germline ends came to 11 bases. CDR1 and CDR2 from the germline V gene are LGHDT and YNNKEL (reference sequence).

This clonotype was counted many times. The rearrangement uses TRBV2 and TRBJ2-5; D is unresolved. Germline CDR1 is SNHLY and CDR2 is FYNNEI. Deletions cut 2 bases from V and 5 bases from J, with 12 bases between. There are 14 residues in the CDR3. The CDR3 bases are TGTGCCAGCAGTGAAAGTCAGGTTCGGGAGACCCAGTACTTC. Translated: CASSESQVRETQYF.

The chain uses TRBV6-5 and TRBJ1-1; possibly TRBD1 for D (6 bases). The CDR3 totals 15 residues. The germline gives CDR1 MNHEY, CDR2 SVGAGI. The V end lost 2 bases, the J end lost 1 base, and 11 bases lay between the germline ends. DNA of the CDR3: TGTGCCAGCAGTTACGAGGGGGGGACGAACACTGAAGCTTTCTTT. It translates to CASSYEGGTNTEAFF.

This chain connects TRBV5-1 to TRBJ2-1, with D perhaps matching TRBD1 or TRBD2 (5 bases each). The V and J ends lost 3 bases and 9 bases respectively, with 22 bases between them. CDR1 and CDR2 (germline): SGHRS, YFSETQ. The CDR3 length is 16 residues. CDR3 DNA sequence: TGCGCCAGCAGCTCCACCGGGACGCCCGGGGTGGGTGAGCAGTTCTTC. Translation gives CASSSTGTPGVGEQFF.

This clonotype has ten or more counts. At one end, the junction sequence differs from germline, possibly due to a read error. The chain uses TRBV11-3 and TRBJ2-7; D not certain. CDR1 is SGHNT, CDR2 YENEEA, per germline. This CDR3 has 13 amino acids. In DNA, the CDR3 is TGTGCCAGCAGCGAACAGCAGACCTACGCGCAGTACTTC. Translation gives CASSEQQTYAQYF.

The table lists this clonotype with a few counts. The genes are TRBV7-9 and TRBJ1-1, with a weak D call TRBD1 (5 bases). CDR3 length: 14 amino acids. V shed 5 bases and J shed 1 base, with 11 bases lying between them. The V gene's germline CDR1 is SEHNR and CDR2 FQNEAQ (reference sequence). CDR3 in DNA: TGTGCCAGCAGCCCCCCGGGACCGAACACTGAAGCTTTCTTT. This codes for CASSPPGPNTEAFF.

The chain has TRBV20-1 and TRBJ2-7, with 9 bases that match TRBD2. The ends lost 3 bases at V and 4 bases at J; junction bases unmatched: 4. The CDR3 contains 13 residues. Germline values: CDR1 DFQATT, CDR2 SNEGSKA (reference sequence). The CDR3 region has the DNA TGCAGTGCTAGGGCTAGCGGGAAATACGAGCAGTACTTC. It translates to CSARASGKYEQYF.

This clonotype was seen ten or more times. The V call is TRBV3-1, the J call TRBJ2-1; possible D gene TRBD2, 6 bases. Looked up from germline, CDR1 is LGHDT and CDR2 is YNNKEL (reference sequence). Between the trimmed V and J ends, which lost 4 bases and 8 bases, there was a span of 12 bases. The CDR3 totals 13 residues. CDR3 loop: CASSPDYGDEQFF. The CDR3 DNA sequence: TGTGCCAGCAGCCCGGACTACGGGGATGAGCAGTTCTTC.

This clonotype was observed at least ten times. The chain joins TRBV20-1 to TRBJ2-7; perhaps TRBD2 as D (6 bases). The CDR3 loop spans 13 amino acids. Trimming shortened V by 1 base and J by 7 bases, and 14 bases separated the two germline ends. The V gene's germline CDR1 is DFQATT and CDR2 SNEGSKA (reference sequence). Here the CDR3 reads CSARGPRLGEQYF. The CDR3 DNA follows: TGCAGTGCTAGAGGGCCCCGACTAGGAGAGCAGTACTTC.

The chain couples TRBV10-3 to TRBJ2-5, with D perhaps matching TRBD2 (5 bases). V lost 4 bases and J 3 bases, leaving 9 bases between the germline ends. Germline CDR1 and CDR2: ENHRY and SYGVKD. CDR3 length: 13 amino acids. Here the CDR3 reads CAISGHSEETQYF. The CDR3 DNA reads TGTGCCATCAGTGGTCATAGCGAAGAGACCCAGTACTTC.